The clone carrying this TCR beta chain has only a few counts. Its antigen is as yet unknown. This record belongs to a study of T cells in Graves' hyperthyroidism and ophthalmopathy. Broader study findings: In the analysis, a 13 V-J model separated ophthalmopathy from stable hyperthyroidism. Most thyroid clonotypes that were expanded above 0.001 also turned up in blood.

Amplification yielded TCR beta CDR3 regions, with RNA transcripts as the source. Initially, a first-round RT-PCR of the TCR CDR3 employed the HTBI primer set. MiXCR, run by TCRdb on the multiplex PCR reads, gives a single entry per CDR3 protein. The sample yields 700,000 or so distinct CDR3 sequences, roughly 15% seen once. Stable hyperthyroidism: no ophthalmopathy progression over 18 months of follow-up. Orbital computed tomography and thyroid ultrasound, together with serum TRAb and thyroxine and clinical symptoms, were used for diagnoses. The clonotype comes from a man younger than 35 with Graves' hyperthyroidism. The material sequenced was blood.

This CDR3 is CASHPLGVSSYNEQFF. In nucleotides, the CDR3 is TGCGCCAGCCACCCTCTAGGGGTAAGCTCCTACAATGAGCAGTTCTTC. The chain employs TRBV4-1 and TRBJ2-1; tentative D call: TRBD1 (5 bases). The V end lost 8 bases, the J end lost 0 bases, and 17 bases lay between the germline ends. Germline V gene data show CDR1 as MGHRA and CDR2 as YSYEKL. The CDR3 length is 16 residues.